This T cell receptor beta chain originates from a study of blood T cell repertoires in COVID-19. Looking at the study overall: Samples taken during acute and convalescent COVID-19 were collected in the United States, Italy and Spain.

Original data processing: Amplified reference gene primers provided the basis for estimating nucleated cell counts. Method: immunoSEQ multiplex PCR; TCRdb's copy keeps in-frame clones and lacks some. From that table come the V and J calls and clone size; the DNA was used to work out D and trimming. In the table there are over 30,000 clones, around nine tenths of which are singletons. The CDR3 spans 13 residues. Germline V gene data show CDR1 as SQVTM and CDR2 as ANQGSEA. The source of this sequence is a human donor in a cohort sampled during active COVID-19. The rearrangement joins TRBV29-1 to TRBJ2-1, with a tentative D call TRBD2 (6 bases). Material for sequencing was peripheral blood. The CDR3 nucleotides are TGCACGGCGGTAGCGGCTTCCTACAATGAGCAGTTCTTC. Translating gives CTAVAASYNEQFF.